The sequence of this T cell receptor (beta chain) was determined in a study of T-cell reconstitution after alpha-beta-depleted transplantation in children. General study results and limits: About two months after transplant, alpha-beta T cells reportedly came from several hundred expanded graft clones. T cells produced anew were the main source of T-cell counts and diversity one year after transplant. In some patients, recipient T cells and intrathymic progenitors surviving conditioning explained high day-60 diversity.

The germline V gene encodes CDR1 MNHEY and CDR2 SVGAGI. V dropped 4 bases and J dropped 4; count of bases not matched to a gene: 6. The CDR3 is 14 amino acids. Many counts were recorded for this clonotype. Its antigen is undetermined. Unique molecular identifiers were incorporated into the prepared TCRbeta library. TCRdb re-called the PCR reads with MiXCR, one entry per CDR3 protein. The data hold around 580,000 distinct CDR3 sequences, with 20% to 25% observed a single time. The V and J genes are TRBV6-5 and TRBJ1-2, with TRBD1 matching over 7 bases. The material was PBMCs, mostly from graft donor cells, obtained 360 days after TCRalphabeta/CD19-depleted stem cell transplant. The sequence came from a boy under two years old who had a stem cell transplant for acute myeloid leukemia, so the T cells may come from the graft donor. The CDR3 loop reads CASSSTGVRYGYTF. The CDR3 DNA is TGTGCCAGCAGTTCCACAGGGGTTCGCTATGGCTACACCTTC.